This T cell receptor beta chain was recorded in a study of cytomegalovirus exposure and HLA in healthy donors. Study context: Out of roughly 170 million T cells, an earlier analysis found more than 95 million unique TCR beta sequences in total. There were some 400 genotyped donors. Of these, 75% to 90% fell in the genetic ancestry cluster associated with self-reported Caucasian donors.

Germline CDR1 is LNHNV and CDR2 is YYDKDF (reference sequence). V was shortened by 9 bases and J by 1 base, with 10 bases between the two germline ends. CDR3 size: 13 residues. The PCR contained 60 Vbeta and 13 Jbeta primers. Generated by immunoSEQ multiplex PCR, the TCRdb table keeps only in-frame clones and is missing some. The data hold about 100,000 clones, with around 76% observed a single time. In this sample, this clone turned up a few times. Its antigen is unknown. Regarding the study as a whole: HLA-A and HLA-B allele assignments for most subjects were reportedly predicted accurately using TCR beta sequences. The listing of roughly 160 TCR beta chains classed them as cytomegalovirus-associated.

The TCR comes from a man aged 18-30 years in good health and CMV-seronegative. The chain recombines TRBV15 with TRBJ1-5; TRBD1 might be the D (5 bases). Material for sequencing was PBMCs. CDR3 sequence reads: CATAGLSNQPQHF. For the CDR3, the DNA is TGTGCCACGGCGGGGCTCAGCAATCAGCCCCAGCATTTT.